Below, 14 T cell receptor beta chains from the same sample are listed, as sequenced in a study of cytomegalovirus exposure and HLA in healthy donors. The PCR was carried out with 60 Vbeta primers and 13 Jbeta primers. The assay was immunoSEQ multiplex PCR, and TCRdb's table has in-frame clones only and misses some. The sample contains about 98,000 clones, approximately 80% of which appear only once. The source material was PBMCs. Source of these receptors: a man between 60 and 75 years old in good health and CMV-seropositive.

The J gene is TRBJ1-5, the V gene TRBV28; possibly TRBD1 for D (6 bases). Trimming took 6 bases from V and 6 from J, leaving 18 bases between them. Germline-derived CDR1 and CDR2 are MDHEN and SYDVKM. This CDR3 is built from 15 residues. Here the CDR3 reads CASSPSGGTSQPQHF. In DNA form, the CDR3 reads TGTGCCAGCAGCCCCTCGGGGGGGACAAGTCAGCCCCAGCATTTT.

This clone was detected a few times. The V and J genes are TRBV30 and TRBJ1-2; weak D call: TRBD1 (6 bases). The CDR3 runs 13 residues. The germline gives CDR1 GTSNPN, CDR2 SVGIG (reference sequence). Deletions cut 4 bases from V and 4 bases from J, with 13 bases between. The CDR3 protein is CAWIPDRIYGYTF. The DNA of the CDR3 is TGTGCCTGGATTCCTGACAGGATCTATGGCTACACCTTC.

This sequence joins TRBV5-1 and TRBJ2-1; tentatively, D is TRBD2 (5 bases). Germline-derived CDR1 and CDR2 are SGHRS and YFSETQ. The CDR3 covers 15 residues. The V end lost 7 bases, the J end lost 0 bases, and 14 bases lay between the germline ends. This CDR3 reads CASDYTGSSYNEQFF. CDR3 in DNA: TGCGCCAGCGATTATACGGGGAGCTCCTACAATGAGCAGTTCTTC.

The chain joins TRBV5-6 to TRBJ2-3; TRBD1 aligns across 8 bases. V trimming: 3 bases; J trimming: 2 bases; junction bases outside the gene matches: 8. CDR3 length: 16 amino acids. Germline V gene data show CDR1 as SGHDT and CDR2 as YYEEEE. The CDR3 sequence is CASSWTQGAVTDTQYF. The CDR3 nucleotides read TGTGCCAGCAGCTGGACCCAGGGGGCAGTCACAGATACGCAGTATTTT.

This chain uses TRBV7-8 with TRBJ1-6, with D tentatively TRBD1 (5 bases). In germline, CDR1 is SGHVS, CDR2 FQNEAQ. V was pared by 1 base and J by 3 bases, with 7 bases between. This CDR3 has 15 amino acids. The CDR3 loop reads CASSLGQNYNSPLHF. The CDR3 DNA reads TGTGCCAGCAGCTTAGGACAGAACTATAATTCACCCCTCCACTTT.

V usage is TRBV5-1 and J usage is TRBJ1-6; no clear D gene. The V end was cut by 0 bases, the J end by 9 bases, with 7 bases between. Looked up from germline, CDR1 is SGHRS and CDR2 is YFSETQ. This CDR3 region has 13 residues. The CDR3 reads CASSLAEGSPLHF. The CDR3 bases are TGCGCCAGCAGCTTGGCCGAGGGTTCACCCCTCCACTTT.

J is TRBJ2-5 and V is TRBV5-4; maybe TRBD1 (5 bases). The germline CDR1 and CDR2 sequences are SGHNT and YYREEE (reference sequence). The CDR3 runs 14 residues. V lost 4 bases and J 4 bases, leaving 14 bases between the germline ends. The CDR3 sequence: CASSPQGYGETQYF. In DNA form, the CDR3 reads TGTGCCAGCAGCCCCCAGGGTTACGGAGAGACCCAGTACTTC.

The table lists this clone with a few counts. The J gene is TRBJ1-1, the V gene TRBV14, with TRBD1 as a possible D gene (5 bases). There are 13 residues in the CDR3. Germline assignment: CDR1 SGHDN and CDR2 FVKESK. Trimming pared 3 bases from V and 6 bases from J, leaving 11 bases between. CDR3 loop: CASSQGRISEAFF. CDR3 coding DNA: TGTGCCAGCAGCCAGGGGCGGATCTCTGAAGCTTTCTTT.

The chain carries TRBV9 and TRBJ2-3; the match to TRBD2 covers 9 bases. The CDR3 has 15 amino acids. Per the germline V gene, CDR1 is SGDLS and CDR2 is YYNGEE. V was pared by 0 bases and J by 5 bases, with 4 bases of the junction left unmatched. CDR3 sequence reads: CASSVGNSGGDTQYF. CDR3 in DNA: TGTGCCAGCAGCGTAGGAAATAGCGGGGGAGATACGCAGTATTTT.

This chain joins TRBV5-1 and TRBJ2-3; TRBD2 might be the D (6 bases). The ends were cut back, 0 bases at V and 5 bases at J, with 10 bases in the middle. The germline CDR1 and CDR2 sequences are SGHRS and YFSETQ. This CDR3 comprises 14 residues. CDR3 nucleotide sequence: TGCGCCAGCAGCTTGGATGGAGGGCAAGATACGCAGTATTTT. It encodes CASSLDGGQDTQYF.

The V gene is TRBV21-1, the J gene TRBJ2-2; the table's D call, TRBD1, was not checked against the DNA. TRBV21-1 corresponds to a pseudogene. CDR3 length: 16 amino acids. The CDR3 loop reads CASSQRGTENTGELFF. In nucleotides, the CDR3 is TGTGCCAGCAGCCAGCGAGGGACAGAAAACACCGGGGAGCTGTTTTTT.

The gene calls are TRBV28 and TRBJ2-4; D is possibly TRBD1 (6 bases). The V end lost 5 bases, the J end lost 1 base, and 15 bases lay between the germline ends. CDR1 is MDHEN and CDR2 is SYDVKM in the germline V gene. This CDR3 spans 16 amino acids. CDR3 residues: CASSAPGTLAKNIQYF. For the CDR3, the DNA is TGTGCCAGCAGTGCTCCCGGGACATTGGCCAAAAACATTCAGTACTTC.

V and J are TRBV29-1 and TRBJ2-5; D is perhaps TRBD2 (5 bases). CDR1 is SQVTM, CDR2 ANQGSEA, per germline. CDR3 length equals 13 residues. V was clipped by 6 bases and J by 3 bases, with 14 bases between them. DNA for the CDR3: TGCAGCGTCGCACGAGGGCTAGAAGAGACCCAGTACTTC. Residues: CSVARGLEETQYF.

The V call is TRBV28, the J call TRBJ2-5; D may be TRBD1 (5 bases). Germline loops: CDR1 MDHEN, CDR2 SYDVKM. This CDR3 contains 15 residues. V gave up 3 bases and J gave up 5 bases, with 16 bases separating them. The DNA of the CDR3 is TGTGCCAGCAGTTTCGCCAGGGCTCAGAGGGAGACCCAGTACTTC. Amino acids: CASSFARAQRETQYF.